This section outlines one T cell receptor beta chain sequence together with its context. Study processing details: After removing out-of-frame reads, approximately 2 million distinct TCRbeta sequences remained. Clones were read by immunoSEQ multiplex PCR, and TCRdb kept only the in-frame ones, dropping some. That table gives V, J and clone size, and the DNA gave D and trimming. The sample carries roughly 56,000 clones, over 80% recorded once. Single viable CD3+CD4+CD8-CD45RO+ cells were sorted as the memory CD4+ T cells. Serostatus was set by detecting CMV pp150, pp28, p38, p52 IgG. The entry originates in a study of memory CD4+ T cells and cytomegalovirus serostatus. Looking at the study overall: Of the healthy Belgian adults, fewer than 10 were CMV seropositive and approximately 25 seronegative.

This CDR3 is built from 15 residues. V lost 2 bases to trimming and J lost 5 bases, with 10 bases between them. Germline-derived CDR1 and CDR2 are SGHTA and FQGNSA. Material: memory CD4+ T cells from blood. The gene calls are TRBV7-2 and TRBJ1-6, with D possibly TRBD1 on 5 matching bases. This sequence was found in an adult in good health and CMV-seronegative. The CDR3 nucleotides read TGTGCCAGCAGCTTATCAAGACAGCATAATTCACCCCTCCACTTT. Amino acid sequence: CASSLSRQHNSPLHF.